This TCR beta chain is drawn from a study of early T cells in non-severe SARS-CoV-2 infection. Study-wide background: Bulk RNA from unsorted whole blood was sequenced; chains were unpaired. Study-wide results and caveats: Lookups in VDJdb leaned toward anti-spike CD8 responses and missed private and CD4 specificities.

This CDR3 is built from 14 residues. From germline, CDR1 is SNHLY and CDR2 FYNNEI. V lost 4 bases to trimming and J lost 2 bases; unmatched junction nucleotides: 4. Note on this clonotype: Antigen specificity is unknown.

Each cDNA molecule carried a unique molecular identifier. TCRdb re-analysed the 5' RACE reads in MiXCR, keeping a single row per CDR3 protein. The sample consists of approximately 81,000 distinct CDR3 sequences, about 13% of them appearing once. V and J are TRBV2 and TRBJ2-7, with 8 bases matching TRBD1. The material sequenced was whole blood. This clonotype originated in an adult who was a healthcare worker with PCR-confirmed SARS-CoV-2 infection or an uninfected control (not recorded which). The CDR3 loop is CASSGQGLTYEQYF. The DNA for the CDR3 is TGTGCCAGCAGTGGACAGGGGTTAACCTACGAGCAGTACTTC.